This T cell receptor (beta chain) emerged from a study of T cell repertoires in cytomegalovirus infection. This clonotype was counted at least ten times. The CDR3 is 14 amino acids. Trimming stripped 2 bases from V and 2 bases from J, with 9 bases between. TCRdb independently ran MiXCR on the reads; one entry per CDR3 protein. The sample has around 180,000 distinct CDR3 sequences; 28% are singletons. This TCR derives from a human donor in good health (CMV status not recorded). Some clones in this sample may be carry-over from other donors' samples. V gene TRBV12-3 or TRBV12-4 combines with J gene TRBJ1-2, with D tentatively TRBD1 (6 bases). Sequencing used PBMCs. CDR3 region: CASSLQGSNYGYTF. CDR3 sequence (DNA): TGTGCCAGCAGTTTACAGGGGTCAAACTATGGCTACACCTTC.